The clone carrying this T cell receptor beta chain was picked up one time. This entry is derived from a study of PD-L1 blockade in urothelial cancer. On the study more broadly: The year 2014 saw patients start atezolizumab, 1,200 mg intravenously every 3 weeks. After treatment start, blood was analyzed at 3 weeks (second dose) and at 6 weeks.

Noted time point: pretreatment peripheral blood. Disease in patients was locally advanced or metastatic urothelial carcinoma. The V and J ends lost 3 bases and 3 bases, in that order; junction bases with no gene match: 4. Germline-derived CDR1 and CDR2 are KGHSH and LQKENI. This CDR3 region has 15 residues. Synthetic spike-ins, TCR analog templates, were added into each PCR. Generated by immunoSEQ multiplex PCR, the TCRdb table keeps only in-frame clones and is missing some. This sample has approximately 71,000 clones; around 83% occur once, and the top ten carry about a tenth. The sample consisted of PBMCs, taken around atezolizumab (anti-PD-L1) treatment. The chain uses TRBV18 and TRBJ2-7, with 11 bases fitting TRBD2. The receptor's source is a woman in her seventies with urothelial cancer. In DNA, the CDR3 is TGTGCCAGCTCACCGGAGACTAGCGGGAACTACGAGCAGTACTTC. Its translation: CASSPETSGNYEQYF.